The clone carrying this TCR beta chain showed up just a few times. The antigen remains undetermined. One entry per CDR3 protein, called by TCRdb with MiXCR from the 5' RACE reads. The sample shows 430,000 or so distinct CDR3 sequences, 24% of them seen only once. Trimming stripped 8 bases from V and 1 base from J, with 15 bases between. The V gene's germline CDR1 is MNHGY and CDR2 SVAAGI. This CDR3 contains 14 residues. This entry comes from a study of identical twins. Study-wide findings and caveats: Out-of-frame alpha sequences that twins shared showed excess low generation probability. Interpretation of the results relied on cross-sectional statistical analysis and not on following the same donors.

This sample was shared with a second study, whose subject was T cells expressing NK-cell markers. That report adds: Whether the expanded NKG2C+ T cell clones recognized HCMV remained unclear.

This chain uses TRBV6-9 with TRBJ2-7; D tentatively fits TRBD1 or TRBD2 (6 bases each). The sequence was collected from a woman under 30 in good health. The specimen sequenced was CD4+ T cells sorted from blood. The CDR3 sequence is CASSGRGLSYEQYF. In DNA form, the CDR3 reads TGTGCCAGCTCGGGCCGGGGGCTTTCCTACGAGCAGTACTTC.